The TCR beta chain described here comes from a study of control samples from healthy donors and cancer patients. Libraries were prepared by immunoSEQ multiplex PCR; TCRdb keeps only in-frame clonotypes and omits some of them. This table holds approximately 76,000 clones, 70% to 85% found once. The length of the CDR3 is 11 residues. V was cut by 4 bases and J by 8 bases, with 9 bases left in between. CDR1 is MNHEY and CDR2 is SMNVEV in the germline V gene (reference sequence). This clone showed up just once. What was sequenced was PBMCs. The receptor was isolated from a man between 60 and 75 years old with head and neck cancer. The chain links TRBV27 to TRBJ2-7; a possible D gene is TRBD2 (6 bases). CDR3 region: CASSWRGKQYF. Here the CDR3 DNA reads TGTGCCAGCAGTTGGAGGGGTAAGCAGTACTTC.